A selection of T cell receptor beta chains follows, all from one sample in a study of shared clonotypes between healthy human individuals. Measured with immunoSEQ multiplex PCR; TCRdb has only the in-frame clones, and not every one. The repertoire holds more than 2 million clones, with 85% to 95% as singletons. Sequenced material: naive CD8+ T cells from PBMCs. These receptors all stem from a man between 18 and 35 years old in good health. Some clones in this sample may be carry-over from other donors' samples. The CDR3 runs from the conserved cysteine through the conserved F or W. A D gene is named only where the DNA matches it firmly. Where a row states a size, it is once, few, many or the class of an expanded clone; other rows omit it.

TRBJ2-1,TRBV18,-,-,TGTGCCAGCTCACGGCCGACGGTGGGCTCCTACAATGAGCAGTTCTTC,CASSRPTVGSYNEQFF
TRBJ2-1,TRBV13,-,-,TGTGCCAGCAGCCGAAGGGGGGATGAGCAGTTCTTC,CASSRRGDEQFF
TRBJ2-7,TRBV21-1,-,-,TGTGCCAGCAGCAAAAGCAAGCGGGACTCATACGAGCAGTACTTC,CASSKSKRDSYEQYF
TRBJ1-2,TRBV13,-,-,TGTGCCAGCAGCGCAATCCGGGACGGCATCTATGGCTACACCTTC,CASSAIRDGIYGYTF
TRBJ1-5,TRBV7-9,-,-,TGTGCCAGCAGCTTAGATTTCGGTAGCAATCAGCCCCAGCATTTT,CASSLDFGSNQPQHF
TRBJ2-7,TRBV10-1,-,-,TGCGCCAGCAGTGATAGGGGGAGCTACGAGCAGTACTTC,CASSDRGSYEQYF
TRBJ1-1,TRBV7-7,-,-,TGTGCCAGCAGCTTATTTGCGGGAAACACTGAAGCTTTCTTT,CASSLFAGNTEAFF
TRBJ1-3,TRBV28,TRBD1,-,TGTGCCAGCAGTCAACCGGACAGGGGTACTGGAAACACCATATATTTT,CASSQPDRGTGNTIYF
TRBJ1-2,TRBV9,-,few,TGTGCCAGCAGCGTAGGGTCCAGCTATGGCTACACCTTC,CASSVGSSYGYTF
TRBJ1-1,TRBV9,-,-,TGTGCCAGCAGCGAAGGGGGGTGGTGGAAGAACACTGAAGCTTTCTTT,CASSEGGWWKNTEAFF
TRBJ2-1,TRBV7-8,-,-,TGTGCCAGCACCATAGATGCCCTCTTCGAGCGGATCCGCCCCAATGAGCAGTTCTTC,CASTIDALFERIRPNEQFF
TRBJ2-7,TRBV6-1,-,-,TGTGCCAGCGCGGAGAACTACGAGCAGTACTTC,CASAENYEQYF
TRBJ1-2,TRBV28,-,-,TGTGCCAGCAGCACCCCCGCGGACAGAACATATGGCTACACCTTC,CASSTPADRTYGYTF
TRBJ2-1,TRBV9,TRBD2,-,TGTGCCAGCAGCGTACGGCCCCTAGCGGGGATATCCTACAATGAGCAGTTCTTC,CASSVRPLAGISYNEQFF
TRBJ1-1,TRBV5-1,TRBD1,-,TGCGCCAGCAGCGGCGGACAGGGGGCGAACACTGAAGCTTTCTTT,CASSGGQGANTEAFF
TRBJ2-7,TRBV6-5,TRBD1,-,TGTGCCAGCAGGACAGGGGCCTTCATCTACGAGCAGTACTTC,CASRTGAFIYEQYF
TRBJ1-5,TRBV10-3,-,-,TGTGCCATCAGTGAGAGCGGGGGTTATAGCAATCAGCCCCAGCATTTT,CAISESGGYSNQPQHF
TRBJ1-5,TRBV28,TRBD1,-,TGTGCCAGCAGTTGGGACAGGGAGAATCAGCCCCAGCATTTT,CASSWDRENQPQHF
TRBJ2-1,TRBV29-1,TRBD2,-,TGCAGCGGGCGGGCTAGCGGAACCAATGAGCAGTTCTTC,CSGRASGTNEQFF
TRBJ2-1,TRBV7-9,-,-,TGTGCCAGCAGCTTAGTCTACCAGGGCGACAATGAGCAGTTCTTC,CASSLVYQGDNEQFF
TRBJ2-5,TRBV5-1,-,-,TGCGCCAGCAGCGGGAGCAGGGTAGAAGAGACCCAGTACTTC,CASSGSRVEETQYF
TRBJ2-5,TRBV27,TRBD2,-,TGTGCCAGCAATCCGGGACTAGCGGCCTACCAAGAGACCCAGTACTTC,CASNPGLAAYQETQYF
TRBJ2-7,TRBV30,-,-,TGTGCCTTCCTTGGGGCAGGGAATATGGTCCACGAGCAGTACTTC,CAFLGAGNMVHEQYF
TRBJ2-6,TRBV15,-,-,TGTGCCACCAGCTCTGGGGCCAACGTCCTGACTTTC,CATSSGANVLTF
TRBJ2-7,TRBV29-1,-,-,TGCAGCGTTCTAGGGGCAGACATTTTATACGAGCAGTACTTC,CSVLGADILYEQYF
TRBJ2-3,TRBV6-1,-,-,TGTGCCAGCAGTGAAGCGATAGGGGGGGGCACAGATACGCAGTATTTT,CASSEAIGGGTDTQYF
TRBJ1-1,TRBV27,-,few,TGTGCCAGCAGTTCCGGATGGAACACTGAAGCTTTCTTT,CASSSGWNTEAFF
TRBJ1-5,TRBV6-5,-,few,TGTGCCAGCACCTTCCCTGGCAGCAATCAGCCCCAGCATTTT,CASTFPGSNQPQHF
TRBJ1-1,TRBV6-5,-,-,TGTGCCAGCAGCTGGGGGGGGGAAGCTTTCTTT,CASSWGGEAFF
TRBJ1-1,TRBV2,TRBD1,-,TGTGCCAGTAGACAGGGAATTTTAGGCATGAACACTGAAGCTTTCTTT,CASRQGILGMNTEAFF
TRBJ2-7,TRBV10-2,TRBD2,-,TGCGCCAGCAGTGAACGCGGTGGTAGCGGGAGAAACGAGCAGTACTTC,CASSERGGSGRNEQYF
TRBJ1-3,TRBV11-2,TRBD1,-,TGTGCCAGCAGCCCCCGGGACAGGGGGCACGGAAACACCATATATTTT,CASSPRDRGHGNTIYF
TRBJ2-1,TRBV27,-,-,TGTGCCAGCAGTTTTCTACAGTTTTACAATGAGCAGTTCTTC,CASSFLQFYNEQFF
TRBJ2-1,TRBV27,TRBD2,-,TGTGCCAGCAGTTTATCCCGCGGGAGTTATGATGAGCAGTTCTTC,CASSLSRGSYDEQFF
TRBJ2-7,TRBV15,-,-,TGTGCCACCAGCGAGACAGCACGCGAGGAGCAGTACTTC,CATSETAREEQYF
TRBJ1-1,TRBV16,-,-,TGTGCCAGCAGCCAATGGGAGGGAGAGGGCACTGAAGCTTTCTTT,CASSQWEGEGTEAFF
TRBJ1-1,TRBV11-2,-,-,TGTGCCAGCAGCCCACGGACAGTCCTTAGTTCAGCTTTCTTT,CASSPRTVLSSAFF
TRBJ1-1,TRBV29-1,TRBD1,-,TGCAGCGGGATGGGGACAGTCAGGCGTGAAGCTTTCTTT,CSGMGTVRREAFF
TRBJ2-1,TRBV29-1,-,-,TGCAGCGTTGAGGAACGTTGGGGGAAATCCTACAATGAGCAGTTCTTC,CSVEERWGKSYNEQFF
TRBJ1-1,TRBV7-9,-,once,TGTGCCAGCAGCCCGGGAGGGCAGGGGTTTGAAGCTTTCTTT,CASSPGGQGFEAFF
TRBJ2-7,TRBV28,TRBD2,-,TGTGCCAGCATCGGGGGGGGAGGCCCCACCTACGAGCAGTACTTC,CASIGGGGPTYEQYF
TRBJ1-5,TRBV2,TRBD1,few,TGTGCCAGCCTAGGGACAGGGCTCGATCAGCCCCAGCATTTT,CASLGTGLDQPQHF
TRBJ2-7,TRBV5-4,-,-,TGTGCCAGCAGGCCCCCAGGGGCGCCCTACGAGCAGTACTTC,CASRPPGAPYEQYF
TRBJ2-2,TRBV4-3,TRBD2,-,TGCGCCAGCAGCCAAGACTTACTAGCGGGAGCCGGGGAGCTGTTTTTT,CASSQDLLAGAGELFF
TRBJ2-5,TRBV2,TRBD1,-,TGTGCCAGCAGGGACAGGGGGGGTTTCCAAGAGACCCAGTACTTC,CASRDRGGFQETQYF
TRBJ2-7,TRBV9,TRBD1,-,TGTGCCAGCAGCCCGGGGACAGGTAACTACGAGCAGTACTTC,CASSPGTGNYEQYF